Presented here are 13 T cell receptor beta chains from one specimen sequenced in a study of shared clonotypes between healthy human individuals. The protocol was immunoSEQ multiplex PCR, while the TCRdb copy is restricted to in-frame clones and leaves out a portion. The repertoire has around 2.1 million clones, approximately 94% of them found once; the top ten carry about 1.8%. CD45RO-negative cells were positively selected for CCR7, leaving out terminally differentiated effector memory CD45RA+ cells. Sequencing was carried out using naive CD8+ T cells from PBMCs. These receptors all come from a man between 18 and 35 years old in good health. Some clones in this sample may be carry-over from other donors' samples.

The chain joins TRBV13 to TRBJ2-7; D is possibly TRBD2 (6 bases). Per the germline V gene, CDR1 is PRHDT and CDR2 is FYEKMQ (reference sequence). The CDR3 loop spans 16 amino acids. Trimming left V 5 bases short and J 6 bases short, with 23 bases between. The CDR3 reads CASSGQGGNALGEQYF. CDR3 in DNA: TGTGCCAGCAGCGGCCAGGGCGGGAACGCCCTTGGCGAGCAGTACTTC.

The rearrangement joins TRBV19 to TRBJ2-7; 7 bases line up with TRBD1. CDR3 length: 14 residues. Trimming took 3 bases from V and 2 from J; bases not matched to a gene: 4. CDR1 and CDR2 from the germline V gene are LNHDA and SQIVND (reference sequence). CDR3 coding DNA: TGTGCCAGTAGTATTTACGACAGGGCCTACGAGCAGTACTTC. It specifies CASSIYDRAYEQYF.

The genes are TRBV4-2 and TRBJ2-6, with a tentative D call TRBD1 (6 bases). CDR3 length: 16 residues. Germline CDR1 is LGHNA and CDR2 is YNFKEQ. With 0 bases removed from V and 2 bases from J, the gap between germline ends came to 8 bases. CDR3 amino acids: CASSQDRGTGANVLTF. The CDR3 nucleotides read TGTGCCAGCAGCCAAGATAGGGGGACTGGGGCCAACGTCCTGACTTTC.

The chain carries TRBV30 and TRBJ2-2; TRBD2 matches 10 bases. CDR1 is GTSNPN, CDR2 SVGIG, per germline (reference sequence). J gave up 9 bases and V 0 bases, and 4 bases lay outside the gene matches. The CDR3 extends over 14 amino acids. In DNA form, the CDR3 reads TGTGCCTGGAGTGTGTCTAGCGGGAGTCGGGAGCTGTTTTTT. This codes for CAWSVSSGSRELFF. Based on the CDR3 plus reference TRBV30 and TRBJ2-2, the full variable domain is SQTIHQWPATLVQPVGSPLSLECTVEGTSNPNLYWYRQAAGRGLQLLFYSVGIGQISSEVPQNLSASRPQDRQFILSSKKLLLSDSGFYLCAWSVSSGSRELFFGEGSRLTVL.

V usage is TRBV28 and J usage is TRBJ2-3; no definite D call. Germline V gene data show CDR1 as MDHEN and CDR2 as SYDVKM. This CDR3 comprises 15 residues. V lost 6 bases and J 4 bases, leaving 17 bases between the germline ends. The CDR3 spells CASRDAMSRADTQYF. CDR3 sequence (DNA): TGTGCCAGCAGGGACGCAATGAGTCGGGCAGATACGCAGTATTTT.

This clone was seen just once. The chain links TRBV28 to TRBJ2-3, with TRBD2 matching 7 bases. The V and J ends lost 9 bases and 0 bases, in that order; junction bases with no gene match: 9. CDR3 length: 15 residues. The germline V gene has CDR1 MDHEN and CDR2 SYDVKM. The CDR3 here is CASQKRDPSTDTQYF. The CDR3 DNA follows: TGTGCCAGTCAAAAGCGGGACCCTAGCACAGATACGCAGTATTTT.

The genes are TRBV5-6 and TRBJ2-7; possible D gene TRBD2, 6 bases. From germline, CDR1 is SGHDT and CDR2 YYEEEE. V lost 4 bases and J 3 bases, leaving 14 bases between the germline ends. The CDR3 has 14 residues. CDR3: CASSPRGTDYEQYF. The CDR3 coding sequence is TGTGCCAGCAGCCCGCGGGGTACTGACTACGAGCAGTACTTC.

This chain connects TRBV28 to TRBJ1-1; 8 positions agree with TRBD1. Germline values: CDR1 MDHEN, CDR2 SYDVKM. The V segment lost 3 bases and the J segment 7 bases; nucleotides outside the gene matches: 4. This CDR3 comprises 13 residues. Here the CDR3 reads CASSFPTGDEAFF. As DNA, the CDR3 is TGTGCCAGCAGTTTCCCGACAGGGGATGAAGCTTTCTTT.

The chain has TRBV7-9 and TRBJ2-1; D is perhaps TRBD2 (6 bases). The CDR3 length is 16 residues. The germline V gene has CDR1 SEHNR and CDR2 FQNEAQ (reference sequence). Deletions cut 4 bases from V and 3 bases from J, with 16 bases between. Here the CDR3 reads CASSSLPGVIYNEQFF. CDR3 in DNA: TGTGCCAGCAGCTCCCTACCGGGGGTTATCTACAATGAGCAGTTCTTC.

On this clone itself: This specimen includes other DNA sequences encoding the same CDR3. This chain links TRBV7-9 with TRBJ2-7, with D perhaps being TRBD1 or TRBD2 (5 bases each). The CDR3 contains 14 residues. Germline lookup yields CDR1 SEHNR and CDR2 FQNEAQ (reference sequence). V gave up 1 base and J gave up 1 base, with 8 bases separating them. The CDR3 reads CASSLGGLSYEQYF. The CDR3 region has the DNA TGTGCCAGCAGCTTAGGGGGGTTGTCCTACGAGCAGTACTTC.

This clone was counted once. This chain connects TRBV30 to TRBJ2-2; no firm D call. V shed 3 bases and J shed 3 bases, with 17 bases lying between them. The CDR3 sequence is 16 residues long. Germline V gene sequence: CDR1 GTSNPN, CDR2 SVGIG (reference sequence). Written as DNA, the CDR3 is TGTGCCTGGAGCCCCTTGAGAAACAGACACACCGGGGAGCTGTTTTTT. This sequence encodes CAWSPLRNRHTGELFF. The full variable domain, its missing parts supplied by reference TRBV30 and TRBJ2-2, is SQTIHQWPATLVQPVGSPLSLECTVEGTSNPNLYWYRQAAGRGLQLLFYSVGIGQISSEVPQNLSASRPQDRQFILSSKKLLLSDSGFYLCAWSPLRNRHTGELFFGEGSRLTVL.

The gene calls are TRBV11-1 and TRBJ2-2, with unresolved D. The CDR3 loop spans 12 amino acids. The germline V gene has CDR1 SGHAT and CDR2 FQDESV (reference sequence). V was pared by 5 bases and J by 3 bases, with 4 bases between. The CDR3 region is CASSGYTGELFF. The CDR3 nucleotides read TGTGCCAGCAGCGGTTACACCGGGGAGCTGTTTTTT.

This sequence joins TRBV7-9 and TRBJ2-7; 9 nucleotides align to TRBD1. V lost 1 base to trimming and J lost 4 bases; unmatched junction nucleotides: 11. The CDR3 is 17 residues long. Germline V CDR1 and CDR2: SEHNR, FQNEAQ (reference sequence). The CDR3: CASSLGTGGMDWYEQYF. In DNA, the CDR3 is TGTGCCAGCAGCTTAGGTACAGGGGGCATGGATTGGTACGAGCAGTACTTC.